Shown below are 14 T cell receptor beta chains from a single sample sequenced in a study of spatial heterogeneity in lung cancer. Time point specified: sample taken at primary tumor resection. From tumor, nontumor lung or frozen PBMC, whole RNA was taken unsorted for sequencing. Each CDR3 protein is one row after TCRdb ran MiXCR on the 5' RACE reads. This sample has 7,000 to 8,000 distinct CDR3 sequences, with approximately 7% found just once. Sample: PBMCs, taken at surgery. These receptors originate from a male donor with early-stage non-small cell lung cancer.

This clonotype was seen at least ten times. This beta chain appears as a stray read in a library generated for alpha chains; its size is not informative. This chain's CDR3 is CASSLLGPLGAFF. The CDR3 DNA is TGTGCCAGCAGTTTATTGGGGCCCTTAGGAGCTTTCTTT. The chain carries TRBV28 and TRBJ1-1; possibly TRBD1 for D (5 bases). Between the trimmed V and J ends, which lost 1 base and 10 bases, there was a span of 13 bases. CDR3 length: 13 residues. Germline lookup yields CDR1 MDHEN and CDR2 SYDVKM. Combining the CDR3 with reference TRBV28 and TRBJ1-1 gives the whole variable domain DVKVTQSSRYLVKRTGEKVFLECVQDMDHENMFWYRQDPGLGLRLIYFSYDVKMKEKGDIPEGYSVSREKKERFSLILESASTNQTSMYLCASSLLGPLGAFFGQGTRLTVV.

This clonotype was picked up many times. This beta chain is a stray read from a library made for alpha chains; its abundance is not meaningful. This rearrangement joins TRBV2 to TRBJ1-2; 8 bases line up with TRBD1. The CDR3 is 13 amino acids. Germline-derived CDR1 and CDR2 are SNHLY and FYNNEI. V lost 4 bases, J lost 7 bases, and 5 bases stayed unmatched. The CDR3 loop reads CASSAGTGVGYTF. CDR3 nucleotide sequence: TGTGCCAGCAGTGCCGGGACAGGCGTTGGCTACACCTTC.

By share of the sample, this clonotype is medium-sized (0.01 to 0.1%). The library was built for alpha chains, so this beta chain is an off-target read and its size means little. V gene TRBV3-1 combines with J gene TRBJ2-3, with D perhaps TRBD2 (8 bases). CDR1 is LGHDT, CDR2 YNNKEL, per germline (reference sequence). This CDR3 contains 19 residues. Deletions cut 7 bases from V and 2 bases from J, with 28 bases between. Here the CDR3 reads CASKGGTARAGGPTDTQYF. As DNA, the CDR3 is TGTGCCAGCAAGGGGGGGACAGCACGGGCGGGAGGCCCCACAGATACGCAGTATTTT.

There are many counts of this clonotype. This beta chain lies outside the target of a library built for alpha chains; its clone size means little. This chain uses TRBV11-2 with TRBJ1-5; D gene uncertain. Trimming shortened V by 5 bases and J by 5 bases, and 10 bases separated the two germline ends. Germline-derived CDR1 and CDR2 are SGHAT and FQNNGV. This CDR3 has 13 residues. CDR3 sequence reads: CASSQHADQPQHF. For the CDR3, the DNA is TGTGCCAGCAGCCAACATGCTGATCAGCCCCAGCATTTT.

This clonotype occurred many times. Because this beta chain is a stray read in a library intended to capture alpha chains, its abundance should not be given much weight. This chain links TRBV12-3 or TRBV12-4 with TRBJ2-2; D not certain. With 2 bases removed from V and 6 bases from J, the gap between germline ends came to 7 bases. CDR3 size: 13 residues. In DNA form, the CDR3 reads TGTGCCAGCAGTTTAAGGCCAGCCGGGGAGCTGTTTTTT. This encodes CASSLRPAGELFF.

This clonotype has ten or more counts. In a library made to pick up alpha chains, this beta chain is a stray read with a size that means little. The V call is TRBV28, the J call TRBJ2-3, with D uncertain. Looked up from germline, CDR1 is MDHEN and CDR2 is SYDVKM. V was shortened by 4 bases and J by 2 bases, with 4 bases between the two germline ends. This CDR3 contains 12 residues. The CDR3 region is CASSSPTDTQYF. CDR3 nucleotide sequence: TGTGCCAGCAGTTCTCCCACAGATACGCAGTATTTT.

In its sample, this clonotype was seen many times. This beta chain lies outside the target of a library built for alpha chains; its clone size means little. V is TRBV3-1 and J is TRBJ2-2; D gene uncertain. The CDR3 has 14 residues. V was pared by 1 base and J by 3 bases, with 6 bases between. The germline V gene encodes CDR1 LGHDT and CDR2 YNNKEL (reference sequence). This CDR3 is CASSQGPDTGELFF. CDR3 nucleotide sequence: TGTGCCAGCAGCCAAGGCCCGGACACCGGGGAGCTGTTTTTT.

This clonotype was counted ten times or more. This beta chain appears as a stray read in a library generated for alpha chains; its size is not informative. The chain is built from TRBV7-9 and TRBJ1-1; D is ambiguous. The length of the CDR3 is 13 residues. The germline V and J ends were trimmed by 3 bases and 1 base, with 6 bases remaining between them. Germline-derived CDR1 and CDR2 are SEHNR and FQNEAQ (reference sequence). CDR3 loop: CASSFVWNTEAFF. CDR3 nucleotides: TGTGCCAGCAGCTTTGTGTGGAACACTGAAGCTTTCTTT.

This clonotype has at least ten counts. Since the library was made to target alpha chains, this beta chain is a stray read and its abundance is not meaningful. V is TRBV7-9 and J is TRBJ1-1, with a tentative D call TRBD1 (6 bases). V dropped 5 bases and J dropped 12 bases, with 13 bases sitting between them. The length of the CDR3 is 11 residues. Looked up from germline, CDR1 is SEHNR and CDR2 is FQNEAQ (reference sequence). For the CDR3, the DNA is TGTGCCAGCAGCAACAGGGTGATCACTTTCTTT. Its translation is CASSNRVITFF.

As to this clonotype: Because this beta chain is a stray read in a library intended to capture alpha chains, its abundance should not be given much weight. The chain recombines TRBV20-1 with TRBJ1-2; the D gene is possibly TRBD1 (5 bases). Germline V gives CDR1 DFQATT, CDR2 SNEGSKA (reference sequence). This CDR3 contains 17 residues. Between the trimmed V and J ends, which lost 6 bases and 5 bases, there was a span of 28 bases. CDR3 coding DNA: TGCAGTGCCGCGGACACATCACGGGGCCGACTGGATTATGGCTACACCTTC. It encodes CSAADTSRGRLDYGYTF.

There are a few counts of this clonotype. Being off target in a library aimed at alpha chains, this beta chain has a size of little meaning. The J gene is TRBJ1-2, the V gene TRBV12-3 or TRBV12-4; 7 bases match TRBD1. Germline trimming cut 5 bases from V and 7 bases from J; bases unmatched to any gene: 1. The CDR3 is 11 residues long. The CDR3 region is CASSRDSGYTF. Here the CDR3 DNA reads TGTGCCAGCAGTCGGGACAGTGGCTACACCTTC.

Regarding this clonotype: Being off target in a library aimed at alpha chains, this beta chain has a size of little meaning. The chain is built from TRBV5-4 and TRBJ2-3; D may be TRBD2 (6 bases). V lost 4 bases and J lost 2, with 14 bases in between. Germline V gene lookup returns CDR1 SGHNT and CDR2 YYREEE (reference sequence). The CDR3 spans 15 residues. The CDR3 DNA reads TGTGCCAGCAGCACCCCTAGCGAGACCACAGATACGCAGTATTTT. It encodes CASSTPSETTDTQYF.

There are many counts of this clonotype. This beta chain turned up in a library designed for alpha chains; as an off-target read, its abundance says little. The chain employs TRBV5-6 and TRBJ1-1, with TRBD1 identical over 8 bases. The CDR3 contains 14 residues. In germline, CDR1 is SGHDT, CDR2 YYEEEE. Trimming cost V 4 bases and J 6 bases; bases outside gene matches: 8. Written as DNA, the CDR3 is TGTGCCAGCAGCAGGGGGACAGGAGGCGCTGAAGCTTTCTTT. Amino acid sequence: CASSRGTGGAEAFF.

This clonotype was counted ten times or more. This beta chain was picked up by a library intended for alpha chains and is off target, so its count carries little meaning. This chain uses TRBV20-1 with TRBJ2-4; D gene uncertain. The CDR3 spans 13 residues. CDR1 and CDR2 from the germline V gene are DFQATT and SNEGSKA (reference sequence). With 7 bases removed from V and 0 bases from J, the gap between germline ends came to 10 bases. CDR3 nucleotide sequence: TGCAGTGTAGGTACGGTAGCCAAAAACATTCAGTACTTC. It yields the protein CSVGTVAKNIQYF.